This TCR beta chain was identified during a study of blood T cell repertoires in COVID-19. Study information: Sources were T cells, B-cell-depleted T cells, or PBMCs; the material itself was cDNA or gDNA.

Measured with immunoSEQ multiplex PCR; TCRdb has only the in-frame clones, and not every one. Of some 110,000 clones in the sample, over 80% are singletons; the top ten hold over 3%. Note on this clone: Its ends do not fully match the called genes, so a read error is possible.

Germline CDR1 and CDR2: KGHSH and LQKENI. This CDR3 comprises 15 residues. This chain connects TRBV18 to TRBJ2-1; 10 nucleotides match TRBD1. Source material: PBMCs or T cells enriched from blood (not recorded which). The sequence was collected from a woman in her 30s who had recovered from COVID-19. CDR3: CASSQDRGLLNEQFF. As DNA, the CDR3 is TGTGCCAGTTCACAAGACAGGGGGCTATTGAATGAGCAGTTCTTC.